This paragraph covers one T cell receptor (beta chain) sequence. This sample was included in a study of blood T cell repertoires in COVID-19. Turning to the study itself: In each case, the material was cDNA or gDNA derived from T cells, B-cell-depleted T cells, or PBMCs.

The protocol was immunoSEQ multiplex PCR, while the TCRdb copy is restricted to in-frame clones and leaves out a portion. This table holds about 240,000 clones, approximately 90% found once. This TCR was sampled from a woman aged 40 to 50 who had recovered from COVID-19. Sequences were obtained from peripheral blood.

CDR3: CASGTANQPQHF. CDR3 DNA: TGTGCCAGTGGGACAGCCAATCAGCCCCAGCATTTT. V gene TRBV6-6 combines with J gene TRBJ1-5, with TRBD1 matching over 7 bases. This CDR3 is 12 amino acids long. With V trimmed by 9 bases and J by 3 bases, 2 bases remained unmatched. Germline V lookup: CDR1 MNHNY, CDR2 SVGAGI (reference sequence).